This TCR beta chain was identified during a study of shared T cell receptors in the human thymus. This CDR3 contains 18 residues. Per the germline V gene, CDR1 is MDHEN and CDR2 is SYDVKM. The V and J ends lost 2 bases and 0 bases, in that order; junction bases with no gene match: 12. Repertoires were generated with immunoSEQ multiplex PCR, while TCRdb's copy carries only in-frame clones and drops some. The sample lists around 340,000 clones, roughly 94% occurring once. The receptor comes from a human donor. Sequencing input: thymocytes. The chain uses TRBV28 and TRBJ2-7; TRBD1 matches at 8 bases. CDR3 sequence (DNA): TGTGCCAGCAGTTTACTGGACAGGGTAGAATGGTCCTCCTACGAGCAGTACTTC. It specifies CASSLLDRVEWSSYEQYF. Together with reference TRBV28 and TRBJ2-7, the CDR3 gives the full variable domain: DVKVTQSSRYLVKRTGEKVFLECVQDMDHENMFWYRQDPGLGLRLIYFSYDVKMKEKGDIPEGYSVSREKKERFSLILESASTNQTSMYLCASSLLDRVEWSSYEQYFGPGTRLTVT.